Here is one T cell receptor beta chain with its context. TCRdb's table, derived via immunoSEQ multiplex PCR, lists solely in-frame clones and lacks some. The sample lists some 150,000 clones, more than 80% occurring once. This sample is drawn from a study of blood T cell repertoires in COVID-19. The V gene's germline CDR1 is MNHNS and CDR2 SASEGT. The CDR3 is made up of 18 amino acids. J gave up 0 bases and V 3 bases, and 8 bases lay outside the gene matches. The chain recombines TRBV6-1 with TRBJ1-6; 7 positions agree with TRBD1. This receptor was identified in a woman in her sixties or seventies with active COVID-19. Sequenced: peripheral blood. CDR3 bases: TGTGCCAGCAGTGACTATGGGACAGCCAGCTCCTATAATTCACCCCTCCACTTT. It yields the protein CASSDYGTASSYNSPLHF.